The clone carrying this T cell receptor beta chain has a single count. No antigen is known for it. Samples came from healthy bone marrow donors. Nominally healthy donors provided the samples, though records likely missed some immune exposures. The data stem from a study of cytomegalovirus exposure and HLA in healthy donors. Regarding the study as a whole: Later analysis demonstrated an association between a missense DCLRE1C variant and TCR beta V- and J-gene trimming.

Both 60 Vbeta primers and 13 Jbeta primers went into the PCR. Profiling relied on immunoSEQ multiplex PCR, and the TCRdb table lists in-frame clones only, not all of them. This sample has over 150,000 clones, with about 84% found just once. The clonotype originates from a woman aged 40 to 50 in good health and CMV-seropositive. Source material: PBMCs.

In DNA, the CDR3 is TGCGCCAGCAGCTTGGGGGCCTACGAGCAGTACTTC. It is translated as CASSLGAYEQYF. The rearrangement uses TRBV5-1 and TRBJ2-5, with D unclear. Gene TRBJ2-7 matches the end of the DNA better, so the J call may be wrong. The CDR3 is 12 amino acids. Germline CDR1 reads SGHRS; CDR2 reads YFSETQ.